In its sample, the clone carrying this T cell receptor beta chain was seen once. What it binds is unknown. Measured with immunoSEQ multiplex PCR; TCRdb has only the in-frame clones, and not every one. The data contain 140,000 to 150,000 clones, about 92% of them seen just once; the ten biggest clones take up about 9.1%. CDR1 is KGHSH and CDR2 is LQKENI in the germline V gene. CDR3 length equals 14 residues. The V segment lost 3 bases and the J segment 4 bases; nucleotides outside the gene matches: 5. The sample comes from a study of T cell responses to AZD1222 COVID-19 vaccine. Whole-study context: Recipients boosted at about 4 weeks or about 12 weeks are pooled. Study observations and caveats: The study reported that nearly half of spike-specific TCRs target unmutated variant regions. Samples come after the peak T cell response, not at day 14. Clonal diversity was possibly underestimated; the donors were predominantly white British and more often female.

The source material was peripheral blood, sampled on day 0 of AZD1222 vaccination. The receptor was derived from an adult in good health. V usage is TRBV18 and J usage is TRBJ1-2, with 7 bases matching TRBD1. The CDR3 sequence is CASSPPGQTYGYTF. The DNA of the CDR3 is TGTGCCAGCTCACCTCCGGGACAGACCTATGGCTACACCTTC.